A single TCR beta chain is shown here with its context. Its target is not known. The data were taken from a study of T cell responses to AZD1222 COVID-19 vaccine. Points from the study as a whole: Close to half of spike-specific TCRs reportedly recognize unmutated variant regions.

Sequenced by immunoSEQ multiplex PCR; TCRdb stores in-frame clones only, minus some. The sample has fewer than 150,000 clones; 90% are singletons. Germline assignment: CDR1 MRHNA and CDR2 SNTAGT. V lost 0 bases to trimming and J lost 6 bases, with 4 bases between them. The CDR3 is 12 residues long. V usage is TRBV6-4 and J usage is TRBJ2-3, with unresolved D. The sequence came from an adult in good health. The sample here was peripheral blood, taken on day 0 of AZD1222 vaccination. CDR3 protein: CASSDSRDTQYF. CDR3 in DNA: TGTGCCAGCAGTGACTCGAGGGATACGCAGTATTTT.